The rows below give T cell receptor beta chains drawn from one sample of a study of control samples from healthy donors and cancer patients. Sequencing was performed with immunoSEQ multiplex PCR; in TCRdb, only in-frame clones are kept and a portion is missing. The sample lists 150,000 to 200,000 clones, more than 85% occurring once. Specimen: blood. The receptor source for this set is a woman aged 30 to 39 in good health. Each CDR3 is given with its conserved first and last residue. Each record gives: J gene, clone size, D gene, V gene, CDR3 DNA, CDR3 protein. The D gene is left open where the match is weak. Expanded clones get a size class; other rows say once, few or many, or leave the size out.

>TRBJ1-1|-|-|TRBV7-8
TGTGCCAGATCCCACCCGAAGGACACTGAAGCTTTCTTT
CARSHPKDTEAFF
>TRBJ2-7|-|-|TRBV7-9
TGTGCCAGCAGCCCATCCGTAGGGGGAATCTACGAGCAGTACTTC
CASSPSVGGIYEQYF
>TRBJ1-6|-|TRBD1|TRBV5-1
TGCGCCAGCAAAAGGGACAGGGTTGATTCACCCCTCCACTTT
CASKRDRVDSPLHF
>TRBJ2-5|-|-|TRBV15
TGTGCCACCAGCAGCCCCCTGGGCAGGGAAGGGGGAGAGACCCAGTACTTC
CATSSPLGREGGETQYF
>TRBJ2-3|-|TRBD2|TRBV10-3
TGTGCCATCAGGGTCGGCGGGAGTCCAGATACGCAGTATTTT
CAIRVGGSPDTQYF
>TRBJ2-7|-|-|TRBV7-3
TGTGCCAGCAGCGCCAACGCTGGACACGAGCAGTACTTC
CASSANAGHEQYF
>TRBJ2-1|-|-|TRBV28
TGTGCCAGCAGTTTTAAGGGCCGCTCCTACAATGAGCAGTTCTTC
CASSFKGRSYNEQFF
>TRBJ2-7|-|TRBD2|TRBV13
TGTGCCAGCAGCCCCGGGACGCTAGCGGACTCCTACGAGCAGTACTTC
CASSPGTLADSYEQYF
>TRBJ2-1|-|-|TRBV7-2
TGTGCCAGCAGCTGGGACTCCTACAATGAGCAGTTCTTC
CASSWDSYNEQFF
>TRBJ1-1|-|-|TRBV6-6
TGTGCCAGCATTACGGACGGAGTGAACACTGAAGCTTTCTTT
CASITDGVNTEAFF
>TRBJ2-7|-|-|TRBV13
TGTGCCAGCAGCCCCGCGGGCTACGAGCAGTACTTC
CASSPAGYEQYF
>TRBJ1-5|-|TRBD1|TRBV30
TGTGCCTGGAGCGAGAGGACAGGCGCAAATCAGCCCCAGCATTTT
CAWSERTGANQPQHF
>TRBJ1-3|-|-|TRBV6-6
TGTGCCAGCAGTCTTTCCGTTCAGGGCGGCTCTGGAAACACCATATATTTT
CASSLSVQGGSGNTIYF
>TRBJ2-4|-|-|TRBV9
TGTGCCAGCAGCGCGGAACGGGGAGCCAAAAACATTCAGTACTTC
CASSAERGAKNIQYF
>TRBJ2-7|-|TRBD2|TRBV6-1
TGTGCCAGCAGTGAAGCGCTAAGTAGCGGGTACTCCTACGAGCAGTACTTC
CASSEALSSGYSYEQYF
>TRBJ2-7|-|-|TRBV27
TGTGCCAGCAGGGAGGGGGCGGGATACGAGCAGTACTTC
CASREGAGYEQYF
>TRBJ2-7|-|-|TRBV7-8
TGTGCCAGCAGCACAGTCGGCCGGGAGAGCGACGAGCAGTACTTC
CASSTVGRESDEQYF
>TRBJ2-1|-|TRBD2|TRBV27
TGTGCCAGCAGCCGTGCAACTAGCGGAGGAATGGAAAATGAGCAGTTCTTC
CASSRATSGGMENEQFF
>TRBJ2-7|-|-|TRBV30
TGTGCCTGGAGTCTGGGGACCTACGAGCAGTACTTC
CAWSLGTYEQYF
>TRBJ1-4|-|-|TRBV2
TGTGCCAGCAGTGAACTGAAGGGTCGGGAAAAACTGTTTTTT
CASSELKGREKLFF
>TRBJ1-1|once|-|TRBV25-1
TGTGCCAGCAGTGAATCCCCGGGGACCACTGAAGCTTTCTTT
CASSESPGTTEAFF
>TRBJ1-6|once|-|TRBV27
TGTGCCAGCAGCCAAAGACCCTATAATTCACCCCTCCACTTT
CASSQRPYNSPLHF
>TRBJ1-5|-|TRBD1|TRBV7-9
TGTGCCAGCACCAGCGGACAGGGTGATCAGCCCCAGCATTTT
CASTSGQGDQPQHF
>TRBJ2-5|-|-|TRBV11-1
TGTGCCAGCAGCTCCACTAGTGGTAGTAGTACAGAGACCCAGTACTTC
CASSSTSGSSTETQYF
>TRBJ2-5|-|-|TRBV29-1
TGCAGCGTTGCCGCAGGACGATTGGTGGAGACCCAGTACTTC
CSVAAGRLVETQYF
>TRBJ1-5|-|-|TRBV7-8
TGTGCCAGCAGCTTAAGGTCAGGGGATGGCCAGCCCCAGCATTTT
CASSLRSGDGQPQHF
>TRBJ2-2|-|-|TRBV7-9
TGTGCCAGCAGCCGCCACACCGGGGAGCTGTTTTTT
CASSRHTGELFF
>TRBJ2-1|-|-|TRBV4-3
TGCGCCAGCAGTAGGGTGGGCGGGTCCTACAATGAGCAGTTCTTC
CASSRVGGSYNEQFF
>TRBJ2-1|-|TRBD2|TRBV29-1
TGCAGCGGTACGCCGGCGACTAGCGGGAAGGATGAGCAGTTCTTC
CSGTPATSGKDEQFF
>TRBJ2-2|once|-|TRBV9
TGTGCCAGCAGCGTAGGAGACAGGAAGGGATTTGGCGGGGAGCTGTTTTTT
CASSVGDRKGFGGELFF
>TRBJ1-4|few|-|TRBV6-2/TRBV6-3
TGTGCCAGCAGCCTAGGGAATCCTAATGAAAAACTGTTTTTT
CASSLGNPNEKLFF
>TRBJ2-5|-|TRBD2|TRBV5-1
TGCGCCAGCAGGTCCGGGACTAGCGGGAGTTCAGAGACCCAGTACTTC
CASRSGTSGSSETQYF
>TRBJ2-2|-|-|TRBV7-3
TGTGCCAGCAGCTTACTACCTTCCTTATCGAACACCGGGGAGCTGTTTTTT
CASSLLPSLSNTGELFF
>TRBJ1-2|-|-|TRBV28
TGTGCCAGCAGTCTTGGGAGGGAATATGGCTACACCTTC
CASSLGREYGYTF
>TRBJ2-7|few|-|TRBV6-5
TGTGCCAGCAACCAGATAGAAACCTACGAGCAGTACTTC
CASNQIETYEQYF
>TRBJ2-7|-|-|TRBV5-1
TGCGCCAGCAGCTTGAGAAGTGGCTCCTACGAGCAGTACTTC
CASSLRSGSYEQYF
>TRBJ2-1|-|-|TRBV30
TGTGCCTGGAGAGAGGGGGTTGGATACAATGAGCAGTTCTTC
CAWREGVGYNEQFF
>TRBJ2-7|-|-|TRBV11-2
TGTGCCAGCAGCTTAAGCGGTTTCGGACTTAACTACGAGCAGTACTTC
CASSLSGFGLNYEQYF
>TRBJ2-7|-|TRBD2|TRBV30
TGTGCCTGGAGCCACCGGGTAGCGGGAGTTCAGAGCTCCTACGAGCAGTACTTC
CAWSHRVAGVQSSYEQYF
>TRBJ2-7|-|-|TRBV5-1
TGCGCCAGCAGCGTTCAGGGCTACGAGCAGTACTTC
CASSVQGYEQYF
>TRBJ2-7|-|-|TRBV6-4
TGTGCCAGCAGTGAGGGTCCTACAGTCTCCTACGAGCAGTACTTC
CASSEGPTVSYEQYF
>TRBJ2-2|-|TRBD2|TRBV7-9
TGTGCCAGCAGCTTAAACCTAGCGGGCTTATACACCGGGGAGCTGTTTTTT
CASSLNLAGLYTGELFF
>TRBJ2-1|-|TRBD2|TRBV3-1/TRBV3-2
TGTGCCAGCAGCCAAGGACTAGCGGAGATCTACAATGAGCAGTTCTTC
CASSQGLAEIYNEQFF
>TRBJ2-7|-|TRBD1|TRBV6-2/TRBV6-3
TGTGCCAGCAGTTCGCGGGACAGGAGTCCCTACGAGCAGTACTTC
CASSSRDRSPYEQYF
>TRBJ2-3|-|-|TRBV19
TGTGCCAGTAGTCCCAAATACAGCGCAGATACGCAGTATTTT
CASSPKYSADTQYF
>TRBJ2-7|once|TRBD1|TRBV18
TGTGCCAGCTCACCACAAGGACAGGGGTGGAACGAGCAGTACTTC
CASSPQGQGWNEQYF
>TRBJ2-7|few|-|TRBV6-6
TGTGCCAGCAGTTACTCGGCCGCAGGGGCCTACGAGCAGTACTTC
CASSYSAAGAYEQYF
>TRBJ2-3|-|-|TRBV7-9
TGTGCCAGCGAGGTGGCAGACACAAAATCCATCACAGATACGCAGTATTTT
CASEVADTKSITDTQYF
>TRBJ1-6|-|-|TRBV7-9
TGTGCCAGCAGCAAACAGGACTATAATTCACCCCTCCACTTT
CASSKQDYNSPLHF